One and the same sample provided the 6 T cell receptor beta chains below, sequenced in a study of T cell repertoires in cytomegalovirus infection. Antigen specificity for these receptors is unknown. TCRdb re-analysed the reads in MiXCR, keeping a single row per CDR3 protein. The repertoire holds about 700,000 distinct CDR3 sequences, with 30% to 35% as singletons. Sequencing used cultured PBMCs, obtained from culture after CMV antigen stimulation. These receptor sequences come from a human donor in good health (CMV status not recorded). Some clones in this sample may be carry-over from other donors' samples.

In this sample, this clonotype turned up a few times. The gene calls are TRBV6-6 and TRBJ2-3, with 7 bases fitting TRBD2. The germline gives CDR1 MNHNY, CDR2 SVGAGI (reference sequence). The CDR3 runs to 14 residues. V was pared by 4 bases and J by 4 bases, with 5 bases of the junction left unmatched. The CDR3 here is CASSSLALADTQYF. CDR3 DNA sequence: TGTGCCAGCAGTTCACTAGCGTTGGCAGATACGCAGTATTTT.

V gene TRBV6-2 or TRBV6-3 combines with J gene TRBJ2-7; D not resolved. The germline V gene has CDR1 MNHEY and CDR2 SVGEGT. The CDR3 contains 12 residues. V dropped 6 bases and J dropped 6 bases, with 12 bases sitting between them. The CDR3 DNA reads TGTGCCAGCAGCCCATCCAGGACCGAGCAGTACTTC. It specifies CASSPSRTEQYF.

In this sample, this clonotype turned up a few times. The J gene is TRBJ2-5, the V gene TRBV6-2 or TRBV6-3, with D possibly called TRBD1 or TRBD2 (6 bases each). Germline lookup yields CDR1 MNHEY and CDR2 SVGEGT. With 1 base removed from V and 0 bases from J, the gap between germline ends came to 12 bases. The CDR3 contains 16 residues. The CDR3 DNA is TGTGCCAGCAGTTACTTGGGGGGCCTGTACCAAGAGACCCAGTACTTC. As protein: CASSYLGGLYQETQYF.

V usage is TRBV20-1 and J usage is TRBJ1-1; 10 bases fit TRBD1. CDR1 is DFQATT and CDR2 is SNEGSKA in the germline V gene (reference sequence). The length of the CDR3 is 14 residues. V gave up 2 bases and J gave up 8 bases; unmatched junction bases: 8. The CDR3 here is CSARRGQGIEEAFF. CDR3 nucleotides: TGCAGTGCTAGAAGGGGACAGGGGATCGAGGAAGCTTTCTTT.

This clonotype was seen only a few times. Germline and junction disagree at one end, which may indicate a read error. The rearrangement joins TRBV7-6 to TRBJ2-1; unclear D gene. Germline loops: CDR1 SGHVS, CDR2 FNYEAQ. This CDR3 is 11 amino acids long. DNA of the CDR3: TGTGCCAGCAGCTCTCTCGGGTCTGAAGGCTTC. This translates into CASSSLGSEGF.

The rearrangement uses TRBV7-8 and TRBJ2-1; TRBD1 matches at 7 bases. V trimming: 6 bases; J trimming: 4 bases; junction bases outside the gene matches: 15. The germline CDR1 and CDR2 sequences are SGHVS and FQNEAQ. CDR3 size: 17 residues. The CDR3 is CASRPDRVRKSYNEQFF. The CDR3 nucleotides are TGTGCCAGCAGACCTGACAGGGTCCGAAAATCATACAATGAGCAGTTCTTC.